Below, 13 T cell receptor beta chains from the same sample are listed, as sequenced in a study of cytomegalovirus exposure and HLA in healthy donors. Use of 60 Vbeta and 13 Jbeta primers characterized the PCR. Repertoires were generated with immunoSEQ multiplex PCR, while TCRdb's copy carries only in-frame clones and drops some. The sample has about 26,000 clones, roughly 70% seen once. Sequencing was carried out using PBMCs. All receptors come from a woman in her fifties or sixties in good health and CMV-seronegative.

The gene calls are TRBV5-1 and TRBJ1-2; 11 nucleotides line up with TRBD1. The CDR3 contains 14 residues. From germline, CDR1 is SGHRS and CDR2 YFSETQ. V was clipped by 2 bases and J by 7 bases; unmatched bases: 4. The CDR3 DNA is TGCGCCAGCAGCTTCGGACAGGGGGCGGGTGGCTACACCTTC. Protein: CASSFGQGAGGYTF.

The chain is built from TRBV9 and TRBJ1-5; the match to TRBD1 covers 8 bases. The germline V gene encodes CDR1 SGDLS and CDR2 YYNGEE. J gave up 9 bases and V 0 bases, and 5 bases lay outside the gene matches. This CDR3 region has 14 residues. In DNA, the CDR3 is TGTGCCAGCAGCGTAGAACAGGGGGGTGGGCCCCAGCATTTT. Translated, it gives CASSVEQGGGPQHF.

The chain recombines TRBV6-1 with TRBJ2-3, with D tentatively TRBD2 (6 bases). The germline CDR1 and CDR2 sequences are MNHNS and SASEGT. The CDR3 has 15 amino acids. V was trimmed by 0 bases and J by 6 bases, leaving 13 bases between them. This CDR3 reads CASSEASTRGDTQYF. The CDR3 coding sequence is TGTGCCAGCAGTGAAGCGTCGACTAGAGGCGATACGCAGTATTTT.

There are a few counts of this clone. The genes are TRBV6-1 and TRBJ2-1; D gene uncertain. V was cut by 6 bases and J by 9 bases, with 15 bases left in between. This CDR3 region has 13 residues. Germline V gives CDR1 MNHNS, CDR2 SASEGT. CDR3 DNA sequence: TGTGCCAGCAGACTCAACCAGGTGGGTGAGCAGTTCTTC. Translating it yields CASRLNQVGEQFF.

This sequence joins TRBV5-1 and TRBJ2-3, with 7 bases identical to TRBD1. The V segment lost 2 bases and the J segment 0 bases; nucleotides outside the gene matches: 0. CDR3 length: 14 residues. Germline V gene data show CDR1 as SGHRS and CDR2 as YFSETQ. The CDR3 region is CASSLQGSTDTQYF. The CDR3 DNA is TGCGCCAGCAGCTTACAGGGGAGCACAGATACGCAGTATTTT.

CDR3 in amino acids: CSVESGNEKLFF. Here the CDR3 DNA reads TGCAGCGTTGAAAGCGGGAATGAAAAACTGTTTTTT. J is TRBJ1-4 and V is TRBV29-1, with D uncertain. Germline-derived CDR1 and CDR2 are SQVTM and ANQGSEA. The CDR3 is 12 amino acids. V shed 2 bases and J shed 5 bases, with 6 bases lying between them.

This clone was counted only a few times. The J gene is TRBJ2-1, the V gene TRBV5-6, with a weak D call TRBD2 (6 bases). The CDR3 extends over 14 amino acids. Germline CDR1 SGHDT, CDR2 YYEEEE. V was trimmed by 3 bases and J by 0 bases, leaving 7 bases between them. CDR3 sequence reads: CASSSGLSYNEQFF. The CDR3, as DNA: TGTGCCAGCAGCTCGGGACTCTCCTACAATGAGCAGTTCTTC.

This clone was seen a few times. The chain carries TRBV6-1 and TRBJ1-5; D gene uncertain. This CDR3 is 13 amino acids long. Germline V gene lookup returns CDR1 MNHNS and CDR2 SASEGT. V lost 4 bases and J 3 bases, leaving 7 bases between the germline ends. The CDR3 DNA follows: TGTGCCAGCAGTGGCACAATCAATCAGCCCCAGCATTTT. It codes for CASSGTINQPQHF.

The chain carries TRBV2 and TRBJ2-5; 11 nucleotides agree with TRBD2. Losses at the gene ends were 5 bases for V and 3 bases for J; bases not matched to a gene: 2. The germline V gene encodes CDR1 SNHLY and CDR2 FYNNEI. This CDR3 comprises 14 residues. CDR3 bases: TGTGCCAGCAGTCAGACTAGCGGGAAAGAGACCCAGTACTTC. Encoded protein: CASSQTSGKETQYF.

The chain is built from TRBV29-1 and TRBJ2-5, with 9 bases matching TRBD1. Germline CDR1 SQVTM, CDR2 ANQGSEA. V gave up 7 bases and J gave up 5 bases; unmatched junction bases: 8. This CDR3 spans 13 amino acids. CDR3 in DNA: TGCAGCGGGCGAGGGGGGACAGGGGAGACCCAGTACTTC. The encoded protein is CSGRGGTGETQYF.

The V gene is TRBV5-6, the J gene TRBJ2-7, with a tentative D call TRBD1 (6 bases). Trimming cost V 1 base and J 3 bases, with 17 bases left between them. This CDR3 has 16 amino acids. The V gene's germline CDR1 is SGHDT and CDR2 YYEEEE. CDR3: CASSLSWTVAVYEQYF. DNA for the CDR3: TGTGCCAGCAGCTTGTCGTGGACAGTCGCGGTCTACGAGCAGTACTTC.

V gene TRBV5-1 combines with J gene TRBJ1-5; D remains unclear. The germline V gene encodes CDR1 SGHRS and CDR2 YFSETQ. Trimming cost V 4 bases and J 3 bases, with 17 bases left between them. CDR3 length: 16 residues. CDR3 sequence (DNA): TGCGCCAGCAGCCCGGAGCTACGAGCGTACAATCAGCCCCAGCATTTT. Protein product: CASSPELRAYNQPQHF.

The chain carries TRBV6-1 and TRBJ2-4; a weak D match, TRBD2 (5 bases). The CDR3 contains 14 residues. The V gene lost 7 bases and the J gene lost 0 bases, with 10 bases spanning the gap. Germline CDR1 MNHNS, CDR2 SASEGT. The CDR3, as DNA: TGTGCCAGCAAAAAGGAGGTAGCCAAAAACATTCAGTACTTC. Its translation is CASKKEVAKNIQYF.